Detailed here is one T cell receptor beta chain. The protocol was immunoSEQ multiplex PCR, while the TCRdb copy is restricted to in-frame clones and leaves out a portion. The sample holds some 110,000 clones, roughly 82% seen once. CDR1 is MNHNS, CDR2 SASEGT, per germline. V was pared by 2 bases and J by 8 bases, with 13 bases between. The CDR3 has 14 residues. The sample is drawn from a study of cytomegalovirus exposure and HLA in healthy donors. Sequenced material: PBMCs. J is TRBJ2-1 and V is TRBV6-1, with D perhaps TRBD2 (6 bases). The clonotype originates from a man between 18 and 29 years old in good health and CMV-seronegative. The DNA for the CDR3 is TGTGCCAGCAGTGAACGAGGGGCGGGGTATGAGCAGTTCTTC. Translated: CASSERGAGYEQFF.